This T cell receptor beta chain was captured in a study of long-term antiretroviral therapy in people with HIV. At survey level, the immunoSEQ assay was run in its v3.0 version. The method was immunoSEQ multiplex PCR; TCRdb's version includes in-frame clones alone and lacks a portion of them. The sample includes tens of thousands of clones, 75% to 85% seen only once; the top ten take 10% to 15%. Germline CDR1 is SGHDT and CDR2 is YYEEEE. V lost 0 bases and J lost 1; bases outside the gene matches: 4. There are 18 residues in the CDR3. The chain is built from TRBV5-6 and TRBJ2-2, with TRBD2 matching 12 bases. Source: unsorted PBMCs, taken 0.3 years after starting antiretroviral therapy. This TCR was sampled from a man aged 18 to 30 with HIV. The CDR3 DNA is TGTGCCAGCAGCTTGGGGCCTAGCGGGAGGGTGAACACCGGGGAGCTGTTTTTT. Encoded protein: CASSLGPSGRVNTGELFF. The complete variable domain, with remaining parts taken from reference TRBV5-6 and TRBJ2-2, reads DAGVTQSPTHLIKTRGQQVTLRCSPKSGHDTVSWYQQALGQGPQFIFQYYEEEERQRGNFPDRFSGHQFPNYSSELNVNALLLGDSALYLCASSLGPSGRVNTGELFFGEGSRLTVL.